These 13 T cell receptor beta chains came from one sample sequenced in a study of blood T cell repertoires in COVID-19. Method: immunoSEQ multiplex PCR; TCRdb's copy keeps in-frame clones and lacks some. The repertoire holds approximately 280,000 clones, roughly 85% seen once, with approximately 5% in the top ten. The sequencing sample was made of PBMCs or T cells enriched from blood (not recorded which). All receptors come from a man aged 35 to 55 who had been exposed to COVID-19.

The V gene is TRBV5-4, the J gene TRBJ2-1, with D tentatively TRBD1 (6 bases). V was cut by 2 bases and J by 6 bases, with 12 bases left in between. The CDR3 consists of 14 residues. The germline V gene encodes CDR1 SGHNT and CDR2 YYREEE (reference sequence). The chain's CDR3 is CASSFSQGFNEQFF. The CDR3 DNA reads TGTGCCAGCAGCTTTTCACAGGGTTTCAATGAGCAGTTCTTC. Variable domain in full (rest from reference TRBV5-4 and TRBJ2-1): ETGVTQSPTHLIKTRGQQVTLRCSSQSGHNTVSWYQQALGQGPQFIFQYYREEENGRGNFPPRFSGLQFPNYSSELNVNALELDDSALYLCASSFSQGFNEQFFGPGTRLTVL.

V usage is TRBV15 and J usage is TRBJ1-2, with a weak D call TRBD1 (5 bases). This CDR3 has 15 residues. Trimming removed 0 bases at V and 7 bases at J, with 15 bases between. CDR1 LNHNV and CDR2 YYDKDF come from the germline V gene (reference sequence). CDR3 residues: CATSRDLGAGGGYTF. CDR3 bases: TGTGCCACCAGCAGAGATCTGGGTGCCGGGGGTGGCTACACCTTC.

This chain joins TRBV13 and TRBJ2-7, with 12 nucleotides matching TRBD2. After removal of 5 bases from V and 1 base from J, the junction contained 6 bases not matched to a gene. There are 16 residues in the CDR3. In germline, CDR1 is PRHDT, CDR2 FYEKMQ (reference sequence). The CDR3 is CASSPSGLAGSYEQYF. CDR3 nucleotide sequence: TGTGCCAGCAGCCCCTCAGGACTAGCGGGGTCCTACGAGCAGTACTTC. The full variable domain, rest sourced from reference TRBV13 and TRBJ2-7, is AAGVIQSPRHLIKEKRETATLKCYPIPRHDTVYWYQQGPGQDPQFLISFYEKMQSDKGSIPDRFSAQQFSDYHSELNMSSLELGDSALYFCASSPSGLAGSYEQYFGPGTRLTVT.

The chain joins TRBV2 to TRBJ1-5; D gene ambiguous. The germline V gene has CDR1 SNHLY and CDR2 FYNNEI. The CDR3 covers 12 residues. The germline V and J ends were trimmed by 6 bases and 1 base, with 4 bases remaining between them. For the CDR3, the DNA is TGTGCCAGCAGCAGGAGCAATCAGCCCCAGCATTTT. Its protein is CASSRSNQPQHF.

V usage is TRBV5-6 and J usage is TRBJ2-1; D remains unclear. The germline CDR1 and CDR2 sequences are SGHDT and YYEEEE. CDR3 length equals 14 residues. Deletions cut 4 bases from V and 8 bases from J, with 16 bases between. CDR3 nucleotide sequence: TGTGCCAGCAGCCTATCGCCGTTTTTGGATGAGCAGTTCTTC. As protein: CASSLSPFLDEQFF.

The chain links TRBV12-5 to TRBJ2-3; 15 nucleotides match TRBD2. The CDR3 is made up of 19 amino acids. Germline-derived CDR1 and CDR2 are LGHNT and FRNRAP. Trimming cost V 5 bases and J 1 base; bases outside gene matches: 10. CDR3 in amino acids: CASGLRTSGRARGTDTQYF. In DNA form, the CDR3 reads TGTGCTAGTGGTCTCCGGACTAGCGGGAGGGCGCGCGGCACAGATACGCAGTATTTT.

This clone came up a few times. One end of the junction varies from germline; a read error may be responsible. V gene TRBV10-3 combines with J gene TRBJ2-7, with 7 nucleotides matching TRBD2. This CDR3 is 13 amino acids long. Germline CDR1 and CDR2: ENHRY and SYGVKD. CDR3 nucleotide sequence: TGTGGCATCCGGGCTAGCGGCTCCTACGAGCAGTACTTC. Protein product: CGIRASGSYEQYF.

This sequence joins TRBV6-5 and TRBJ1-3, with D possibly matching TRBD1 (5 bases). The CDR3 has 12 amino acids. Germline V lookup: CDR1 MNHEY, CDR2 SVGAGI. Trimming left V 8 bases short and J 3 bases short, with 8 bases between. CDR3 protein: CASVGVGNTIYF. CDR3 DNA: TGTGCCAGCGTAGGGGTTGGAAACACCATATATTTT.

The DNA of the CDR3 is TGTGCCAGCAGTTTGGAGGGGGGACTATGGTACTTC. Amino acid sequence: CASSLEGGLWYF. This chain joins TRBV28 and TRBJ2-7, with D possibly TRBD2 on 7 matching bases. CDR1 MDHEN and CDR2 SYDVKM come from the germline V gene. The V and J ends lost 3 bases and 12 bases respectively, with 15 bases between them. CDR3 length: 12 residues. Full variable domain (rest looked up from reference TRBV28 and TRBJ2-7): DVKVTQSSRYLVKRTGEKVFLECVQDMDHENMFWYRQDPGLGLRLIYFSYDVKMKEKGDIPEGYSVSREKKERFSLILESASTNQTSMYLCASSLEGGLWYFGPGTRLTVT.

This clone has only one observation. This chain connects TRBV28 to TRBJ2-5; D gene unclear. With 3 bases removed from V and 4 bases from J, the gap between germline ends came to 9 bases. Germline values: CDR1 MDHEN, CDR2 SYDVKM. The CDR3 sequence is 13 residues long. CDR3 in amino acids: CASSFPGRETQYF. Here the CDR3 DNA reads TGTGCCAGCAGTTTTCCTGGTAGAGAGACCCAGTACTTC.

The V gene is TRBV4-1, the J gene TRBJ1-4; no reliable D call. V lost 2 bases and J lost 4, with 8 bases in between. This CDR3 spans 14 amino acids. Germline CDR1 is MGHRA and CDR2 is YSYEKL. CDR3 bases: TGCGCCAGCAGCCAACCTAACGATAATGAAAAACTGTTTTTT. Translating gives CASSQPNDNEKLFF.

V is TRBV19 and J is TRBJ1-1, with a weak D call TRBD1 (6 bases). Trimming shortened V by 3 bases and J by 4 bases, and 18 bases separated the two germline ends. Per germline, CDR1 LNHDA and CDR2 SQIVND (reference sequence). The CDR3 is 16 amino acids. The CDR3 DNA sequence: TGTGCCAGTAGTATTCGAGGGGGTACTATAGGCACTGAAGCTTTCTTT. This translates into CASSIRGGTIGTEAFF.

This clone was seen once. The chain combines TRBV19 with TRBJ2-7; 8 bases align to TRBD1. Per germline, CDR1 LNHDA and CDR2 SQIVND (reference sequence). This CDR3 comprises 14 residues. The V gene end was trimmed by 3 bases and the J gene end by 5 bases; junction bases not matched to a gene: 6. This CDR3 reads CASSIGQGPHEQYF. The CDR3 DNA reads TGTGCCAGTAGTATTGGACAGGGACCCCACGAGCAGTACTTC.